Below are 25 T cell receptor beta chains sequenced from a single sample in a study of CD8+CD57+ T cells in acquired aplastic anemia. Only patients with CD8+CD57+ cell expansion on flow cytometry were chosen for sequencing. Genomic DNA templated the TCR beta VDJ and CDR3 profiling. Via MiXCR, TCRdb re-called the reads, giving one row per CDR3 protein. The top ten hold 15% to 20% of the sample, which has approximately 57,000 distinct CDR3 sequences, roughly three fifths seen once. The sample consisted of sorted CD4+, CD8+, or CD8+CD57+ T cells (not recorded which) from PBMCs. The receptors derive from a human donor with aplastic anemia.

This clonotype was found once. The chain is built from TRBV19 and TRBJ2-5, with no clear D. V dropped 4 bases and J dropped 7 bases, with 7 bases sitting between them. The CDR3 consists of 11 residues. Germline V lookup: CDR1 LNHDA, CDR2 SQIVND (reference sequence). Here the CDR3 reads CASSNFGTQYF. CDR3 coding DNA: TGTGCCAGTAGTAATTTTGGGACCCAGTACTTC.

This clonotype was seen at least ten times. V is TRBV3-1 and J is TRBJ1-6, with 10 bases matching TRBD1. V trimming: 0 bases; J trimming: 7 bases; junction bases outside the gene matches: 18. CDR1 is LGHDT, CDR2 YNNKEL, per germline (reference sequence). This CDR3 has 21 residues. The CDR3 coding sequence is TGTGCCAGCAGCCAAGATAGTCCTACCGGGACAGGGGCCTCGGGCAATTCACCCCTCCACTTT. Residues: CASSQDSPTGTGASGNSPLHF.

Concerning this clonotype itself: An end of the junction differs from the germline gene, which may be a read error. This chain links TRBV10-3 with TRBJ1-5; the match to TRBD1 covers 10 bases. In germline, CDR1 is ENHRY, CDR2 SYGVKD. The CDR3 length is 15 residues. CDR3 amino acids: CAISGGTGDNQPQHF. The CDR3 DNA sequence: TGCGCCATCAGTGGGGGGACAGGGGACAATCAGCCCCAGCATTTT.

In this sample, this clonotype turned up many times. V usage is TRBV27 and J usage is TRBJ2-7; D gene ambiguous. The length of the CDR3 is 13 residues. The ends were cut back, 6 bases at V and 2 bases at J, with 11 bases in the middle. The germline CDR1 and CDR2 sequences are MNHEY and SMNVEV (reference sequence). The CDR3 DNA sequence: TGTGCCAGCAGCCCCCCCTCCACCTACGAGCAGTACTTC. This sequence encodes CASSPPSTYEQYF.

This clonotype has just one count. V is TRBV10-3 and J is TRBJ2-7; TRBD1 matches 10 bases. CDR1 is ENHRY and CDR2 is SYGVKD in the germline V gene. The CDR3 is 15 residues long. V was pared by 6 bases and J by 2 bases, with 7 bases of the junction left unmatched. CDR3 amino acids: CAISVDRGLAYEQYF. The CDR3 DNA reads as TGTGCCATCAGCGTAGACAGGGGGCTAGCCTACGAGCAGTACTTC.

This clonotype was counted between two and nine times. The chain combines TRBV10-3 with TRBJ2-5, with a tentative D call TRBD1 (7 bases). V shed 5 bases and J shed 4 bases, with 8 bases lying between them. Germline V gene sequence: CDR1 ENHRY, CDR2 SYGVKD. This CDR3 spans 12 amino acids. CDR3 coding DNA: TGTGCCATCAGTCAGGGGGGAGAGACCCAGTACTTC. The encoded protein is CAISQGGETQYF.

V usage is TRBV7-2 and J usage is TRBJ2-3; the D is unclear. Germline loops: CDR1 SGHTA, CDR2 FQGNSA. The germline V and J ends were trimmed by 5 bases and 5 bases, with 8 bases remaining between them. The CDR3 spans 12 residues. CDR3 loop: CASSVKGDTQYF. Here the CDR3 DNA reads TGTGCCAGCAGCGTAAAGGGAGATACGCAGTATTTT.

This chain joins TRBV28 and TRBJ2-5; the D gene is possibly TRBD1 (6 bases). The germline CDR1 and CDR2 sequences are MDHEN and SYDVKM. Trimming cost V 1 base and J 5 bases, with 11 bases left between them. The length of the CDR3 is 14 residues. Written as DNA, the CDR3 is TGTGCCAGCAGTTTATTAGGGGGTCCGGAGACCCAGTACTTC. It specifies CASSLLGGPETQYF.

This chain uses TRBV2 with TRBJ2-7; TRBD2 agrees at 7 bases. After removal of 7 bases from V and 1 base from J, the junction contained 10 bases not matched to a gene. The CDR3 length is 15 residues. Germline CDR1 is SNHLY and CDR2 is FYNNEI. CDR3 sequence (DNA): TGTGCCAGCAAGCTCCAGGGAGGGTTATCCTACGAGCAGTACTTC. This translates into CASKLQGGLSYEQYF.

The rearrangement links TRBV15 to TRBJ2-7; TRBD2 is a possible D gene (7 bases). Germline CDR1 LNHNV, CDR2 YYDKDF (reference sequence). Trimming removed 1 base from V and 6 bases from J, with 13 bases in between. The CDR3 has 14 residues. CDR3 sequence (DNA): TGTGCCACCAGCAGAGGAGGGAGGGGGACCGAGCAGTACTTC. As protein: CATSRGGRGTEQYF.

V usage is TRBV7-8 and J usage is TRBJ2-5, with D possibly being TRBD2 (5 bases). CDR3 length equals 12 residues. V gave up 5 bases and J gave up 5 bases, with 9 bases separating them. The germline CDR1 and CDR2 sequences are SGHVS and FQNEAQ. For the CDR3, the DNA is TGTGCCAGCAGCCCGAGGGTCGAGACCCAGTACTTC. It yields the protein CASSPRVETQYF.

Ten or more counts support this clonotype. This rearrangement joins TRBV4-1 to TRBJ1-4; D may be TRBD1 (6 bases). Germline CDR1 and CDR2: MGHRA and YSYEKL. The V end lost 0 bases, the J end lost 6 bases, and 11 bases lay between the germline ends. The CDR3 contains 15 residues. The CDR3 loop reads CASSQDPAGDEKLFF. For the CDR3, the DNA is TGCGCCAGCAGCCAAGATCCGGCAGGGGATGAAAAACTGTTTTTT.

The J gene is TRBJ1-1, the V gene TRBV2; D gene ambiguous. The V and J ends lost 7 bases and 3 bases respectively, with 12 bases between them. The CDR3 length is 13 residues. The germline V gene has CDR1 SNHLY and CDR2 FYNNEI. The DNA for the CDR3 is TGTGCCAGCACAGTAAGTAGGGACACTGAAGCTTTCTTT. Translating gives CASTVSRDTEAFF.

The rearrangement joins TRBV9 to TRBJ1-4; TRBD1 matches 7 bases. The V and J ends lost 3 bases and 8 bases, in that order; junction bases with no gene match: 7. The length of the CDR3 is 14 residues. Germline CDR1 SGDLS, CDR2 YYNGEE. CDR3 loop: CASSGTGAGEKLFF. The CDR3 DNA is TGTGCCAGCAGCGGTACAGGGGCTGGAGAAAAACTGTTTTTT. Full variable domain (rest looked up from reference TRBV9 and TRBJ1-4): DSGVTQTPKHLITATGQRVTLRCSPRSGDLSVYWYQQSLDQGLQFLIQYYNGEERAKGNILERFSAQQFPDLHSELNLSSLELGDSALYFCASSGTGAGEKLFFGSGTQLSVL.

This clonotype was seen a few times. The rearrangement joins TRBV27 to TRBJ2-4; 7 bases fit TRBD2. This CDR3 is 16 amino acids long. CDR1 MNHEY and CDR2 SMNVEV come from the germline V gene (reference sequence). Losses at the gene ends were 6 bases for V and 1 base for J; bases not matched to a gene: 9. The CDR3 loop reads CASSPRGLEAKNIQYF. Here the CDR3 DNA reads TGTGCCAGCAGCCCTCGAGGACTAGAGGCCAAAAACATTCAGTACTTC.

This sequence joins TRBV25-1 and TRBJ2-2; D not certain. Deletions cut 4 bases from V and 3 bases from J, with 3 bases between. The CDR3 runs to 12 residues. Per the germline V gene, CDR1 is MGHDK and CDR2 is SYGVNS. CDR3: CASSAYTGELFF. In DNA form, the CDR3 reads TGTGCCAGCAGTGCTTACACCGGGGAGCTGTTTTTT.

This clonotype occurred many times. The chain has TRBV19 and TRBJ1-4, with a tentative D call TRBD1 (5 bases). This CDR3 comprises 14 residues. Trimming shortened V by 3 bases and J by 6 bases, and 11 bases separated the two germline ends. The V gene's germline CDR1 is LNHDA and CDR2 SQIVND (reference sequence). CDR3 in amino acids: CASSMLGEDEKLFF. For the CDR3, the DNA is TGTGCCAGTAGTATGCTAGGGGAAGATGAAAAACTGTTTTTT.

V gene TRBV15 combines with J gene TRBJ1-1; TRBD1 might be the D (5 bases). This CDR3 contains 13 residues. V was pared by 8 bases and J by 1 base, with 11 bases between. CDR1 LNHNV and CDR2 YYDKDF come from the germline V gene (reference sequence). CDR3 amino acids: CATLGAGNTEAFF. CDR3 bases: TGTGCCACCCTAGGGGCAGGGAACACTGAAGCTTTCTTT.

The rearrangement joins TRBV3-1 to TRBJ1-2, with D perhaps matching TRBD1 (5 bases). The V end was cut by 3 bases, the J end by 7 bases, with 15 bases between. The germline CDR1 and CDR2 sequences are LGHDT and YNNKEL (reference sequence). This CDR3 is 14 amino acids long. The CDR3 coding sequence is TGTGCCAGCAGCCATGAGCAGGGCCAGCCTGGCTACACCTTC. Encoded protein: CASSHEQGQPGYTF.

This clonotype was recorded once. The chain joins TRBV25-1 to TRBJ2-2, with D unresolved. Germline assignment: CDR1 MGHDK and CDR2 SYGVNS. This CDR3 is 11 amino acids long. Trimming took 2 bases from V and 8 from J, leaving 3 bases between them. The CDR3, as DNA: TGTGCCAGCAGTGAAACAGGGGAGCTGTTTTTT. This translates into CASSETGELFF. Variable domain in full (rest from reference TRBV25-1 and TRBJ2-2): EADIYQTPRYLVIGTGKKITLECSQTMGHDKMYWYQQDPGMELHLIHYSYGVNSTEKGDLSSESTVSRIRTEHFPLTLESARPSHTSQYLCASSETGELFFGEGSRLTVL.

About this clonotype itself: At one end the junction does not follow the germline gene, possibly because of a read error. The V call is TRBV24-1, the J call TRBJ2-5; 10 bases line up with TRBD2. This CDR3 region has 16 residues. CDR1 is KGHDR and CDR2 is SFDVKD in the germline V gene. The CDR3 region is CATSDHGLADQVTQYF. The CDR3 coding sequence is TGTGCCACCAGTGACCATGGACTAGCGGACCAAGTGACCCAGTACTTC.

This clonotype appeared a few times. This sequence joins TRBV6-1 and TRBJ2-7, with 9 bases matching TRBD2. Per the germline V gene, CDR1 is MNHNS and CDR2 is SASEGT. Trimming cost V 1 base and J 2 bases; bases outside gene matches: 3. The CDR3 contains 15 residues. CDR3 region: CASSEETSGAYEQYF. The CDR3 region has the DNA TGTGCCAGCAGTGAAGAGACTAGCGGTGCCTACGAGCAGTACTTC.

The rearrangement joins TRBV9 to TRBJ2-2, with D perhaps matching TRBD2 (6 bases). CDR3 length: 14 residues. Trimming removed 0 bases from V and 7 bases from J, with 10 bases in between. The germline gives CDR1 SGDLS, CDR2 YYNGEE. DNA of the CDR3: TGTGCCAGCAGCGTAGGAGGGGAGGTCGGGGAGCTGTTTTTT. Amino acids: CASSVGGEVGELFF. The full variable domain, its missing parts supplied by reference TRBV9 and TRBJ2-2, is DSGVTQTPKHLITATGQRVTLRCSPRSGDLSVYWYQQSLDQGLQFLIQYYNGEERAKGNILERFSAQQFPDLHSELNLSSLELGDSALYFCASSVGGEVGELFFGEGSRLTVL.

The chain joins TRBV11-2 to TRBJ2-1; TRBD1 aligns across 8 bases. V lost 1 base, J lost 5 bases, and 13 bases stayed unmatched. This CDR3 contains 18 residues. Germline lookup yields CDR1 SGHAT and CDR2 FQNNGV. CDR3 loop: CASSLGSPIDRGNNEQFF. CDR3 DNA sequence: TGTGCCAGCAGCTTAGGATCACCCATTGACAGGGGAAACAATGAGCAGTTCTTC.

The rearrangement uses TRBV29-1 and TRBJ1-1; 9 nucleotides align to TRBD1. This CDR3 contains 11 residues. Germline V gives CDR1 SQVTM, CDR2 ANQGSEA. With 7 bases clipped from V and 10 bases from J, the junction kept 7 bases outside the gene matches. Here the CDR3 reads CSGGQGIVAFF. CDR3 DNA sequence: TGCAGCGGTGGACAGGGGATTGTAGCTTTCTTT.